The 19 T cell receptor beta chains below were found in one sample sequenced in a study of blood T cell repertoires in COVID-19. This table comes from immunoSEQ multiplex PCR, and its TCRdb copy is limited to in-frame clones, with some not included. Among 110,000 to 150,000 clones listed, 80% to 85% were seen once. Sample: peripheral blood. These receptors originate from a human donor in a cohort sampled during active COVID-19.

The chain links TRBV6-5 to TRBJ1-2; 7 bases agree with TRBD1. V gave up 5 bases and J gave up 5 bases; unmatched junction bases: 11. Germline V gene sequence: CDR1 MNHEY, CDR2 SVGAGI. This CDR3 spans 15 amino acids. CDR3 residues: CASSPPGQPWYGYTF. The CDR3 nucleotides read TGTGCCAGCAGTCCCCCGGGACAGCCCTGGTATGGCTACACCTTC.

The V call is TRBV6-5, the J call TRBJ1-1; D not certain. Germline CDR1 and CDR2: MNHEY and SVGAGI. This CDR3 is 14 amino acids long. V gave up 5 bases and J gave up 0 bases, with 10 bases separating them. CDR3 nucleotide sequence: TGTGCCAGCAGTCCGGGGATACTGAACACTGAAGCTTTCTTT. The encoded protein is CASSPGILNTEAFF.

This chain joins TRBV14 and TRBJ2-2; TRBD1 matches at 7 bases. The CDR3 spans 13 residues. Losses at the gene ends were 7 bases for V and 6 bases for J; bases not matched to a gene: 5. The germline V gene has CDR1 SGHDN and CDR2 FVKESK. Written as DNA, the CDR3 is TGTGCCAGCAACATACAGGGGTCCGGGGAGCTGTTTTTT. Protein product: CASNIQGSGELFF.

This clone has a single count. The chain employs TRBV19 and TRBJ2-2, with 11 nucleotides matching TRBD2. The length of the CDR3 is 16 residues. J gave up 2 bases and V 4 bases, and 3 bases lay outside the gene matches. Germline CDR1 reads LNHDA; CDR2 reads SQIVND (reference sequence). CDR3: CASSTGTSGNTGELFF. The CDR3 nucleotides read TGTGCCAGTAGTACAGGGACTAGCGGTAACACCGGGGAGCTGTTTTTT.

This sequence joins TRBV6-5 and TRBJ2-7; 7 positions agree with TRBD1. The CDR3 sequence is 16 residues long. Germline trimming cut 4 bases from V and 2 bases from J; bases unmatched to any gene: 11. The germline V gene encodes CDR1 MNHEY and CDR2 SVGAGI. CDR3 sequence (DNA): TGTGCCAGCAGTTCCTTCAGGACAGGACCACCCTACGAGCAGTACTTC. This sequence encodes CASSSFRTGPPYEQYF.

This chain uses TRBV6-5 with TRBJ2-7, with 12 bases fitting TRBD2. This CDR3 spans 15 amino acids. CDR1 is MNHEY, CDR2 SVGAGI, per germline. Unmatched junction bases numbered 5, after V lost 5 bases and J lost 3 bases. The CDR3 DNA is TGTGCCAGCAGTAAATCTAGCGGGAGGGGCTACGAGCAGTACTTC. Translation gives CASSKSSGRGYEQYF.

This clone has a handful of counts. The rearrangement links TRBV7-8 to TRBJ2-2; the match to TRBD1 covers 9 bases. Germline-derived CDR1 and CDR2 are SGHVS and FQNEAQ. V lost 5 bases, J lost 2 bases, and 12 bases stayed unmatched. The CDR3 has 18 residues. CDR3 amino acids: CASSPEWGQGLNTGELFF. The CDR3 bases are TGTGCCAGCAGCCCTGAATGGGGACAGGGCCTCAACACCGGGGAGCTGTTTTTT. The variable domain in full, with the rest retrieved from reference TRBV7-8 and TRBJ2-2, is GAGVSQSPRYKVAKRGQDVALRCDPISGHVSLFWYQQALGQGPEFLTYFQNEAQLDKSGLPSDRFFAERPEGSVSTLKIQRTQQEDSAVYLCASSPEWGQGLNTGELFFGEGSRLTVL.

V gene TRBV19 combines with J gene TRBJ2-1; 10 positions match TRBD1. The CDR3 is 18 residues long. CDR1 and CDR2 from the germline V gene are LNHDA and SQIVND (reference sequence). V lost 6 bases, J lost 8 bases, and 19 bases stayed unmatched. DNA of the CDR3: TGTGCCAGTAGGAGGCCCCCCCGGGACAGGGGTTCTGTGGATGAGCAGTTCTTC. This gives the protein CASRRPPRDRGSVDEQFF.

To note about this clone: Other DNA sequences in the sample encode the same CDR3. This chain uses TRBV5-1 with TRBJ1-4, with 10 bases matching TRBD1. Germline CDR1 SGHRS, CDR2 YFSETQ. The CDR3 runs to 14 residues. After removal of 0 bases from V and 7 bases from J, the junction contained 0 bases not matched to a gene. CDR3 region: CASSLGQGAEKLFF. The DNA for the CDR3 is TGCGCCAGCAGCTTGGGACAGGGGGCTGAAAAACTGTTTTTT.

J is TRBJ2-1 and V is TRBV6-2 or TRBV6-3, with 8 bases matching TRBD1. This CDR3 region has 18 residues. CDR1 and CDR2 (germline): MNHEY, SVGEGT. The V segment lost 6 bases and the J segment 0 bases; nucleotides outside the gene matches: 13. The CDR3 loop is CASSLPTGGAFSYNEQFF. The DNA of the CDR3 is TGTGCCAGCAGCCTCCCAACAGGGGGTGCCTTCTCCTACAATGAGCAGTTCTTC.

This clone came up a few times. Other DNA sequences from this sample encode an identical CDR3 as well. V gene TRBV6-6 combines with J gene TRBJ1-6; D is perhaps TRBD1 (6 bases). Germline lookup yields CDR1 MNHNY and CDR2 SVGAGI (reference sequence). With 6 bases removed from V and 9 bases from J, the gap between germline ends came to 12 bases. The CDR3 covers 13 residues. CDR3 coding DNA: TGTGCCAGCAGCCCCACAGGGATTTCACCCCTCCACTTT. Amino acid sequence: CASSPTGISPLHF.

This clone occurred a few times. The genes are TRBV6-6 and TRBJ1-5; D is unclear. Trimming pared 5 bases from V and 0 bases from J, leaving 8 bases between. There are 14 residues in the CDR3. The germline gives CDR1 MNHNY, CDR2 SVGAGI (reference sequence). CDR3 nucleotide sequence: TGTGCCAGCAGTCAAATAGATAGCAATCAGCCCCAGCATTTT. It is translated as CASSQIDSNQPQHF.

The CDR3 nucleotides are TGTGCCAGCAGCGGGCGTCACGAACCTTCAACTAATGAAAAACTGTTTTTT. Amino acids: CASSGRHEPSTNEKLFF. The gene calls are TRBV13 and TRBJ1-4; D remains ambiguous. There are 17 residues in the CDR3. The germline V gene encodes CDR1 PRHDT and CDR2 FYEKMQ (reference sequence). The V end was cut by 5 bases, the J end by 0 bases, with 16 bases between.

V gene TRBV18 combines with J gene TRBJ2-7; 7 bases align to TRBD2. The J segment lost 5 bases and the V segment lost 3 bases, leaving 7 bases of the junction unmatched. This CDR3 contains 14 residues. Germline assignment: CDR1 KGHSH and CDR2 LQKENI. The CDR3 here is CASSPGGSSHEQYF. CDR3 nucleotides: TGTGCCAGCTCACCCGGCGGGAGCTCACACGAGCAGTACTTC.

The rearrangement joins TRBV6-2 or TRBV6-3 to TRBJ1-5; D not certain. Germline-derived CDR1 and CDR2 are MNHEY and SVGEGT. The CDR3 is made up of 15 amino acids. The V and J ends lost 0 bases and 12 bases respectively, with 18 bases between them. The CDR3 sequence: CASSYSGPRERLQHF. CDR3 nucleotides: TGTGCCAGCAGTTACTCGGGCCCCCGGGAGCGGCTCCAGCATTTT.

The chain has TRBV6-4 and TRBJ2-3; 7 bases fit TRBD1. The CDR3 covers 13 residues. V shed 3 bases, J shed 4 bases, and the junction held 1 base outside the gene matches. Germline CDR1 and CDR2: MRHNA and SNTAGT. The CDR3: CASSDQGADTQYF. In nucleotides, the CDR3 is TGTGCCAGCAGTGATCAGGGGGCAGATACGCAGTATTTT.

CDR3 DNA sequence: TGTGCCAGCAGCTTCCAGGGACTTGGCAATCAGCCCCAGCATTTT. Translated, it gives CASSFQGLGNQPQHF. This chain uses TRBV7-2 with TRBJ1-5, with D tentatively TRBD1 (5 bases). The length of the CDR3 is 15 residues. CDR1 and CDR2 (germline): SGHTA, FQGNSA. Between the trimmed V and J ends, which lost 3 bases and 2 bases, there was a span of 11 bases.

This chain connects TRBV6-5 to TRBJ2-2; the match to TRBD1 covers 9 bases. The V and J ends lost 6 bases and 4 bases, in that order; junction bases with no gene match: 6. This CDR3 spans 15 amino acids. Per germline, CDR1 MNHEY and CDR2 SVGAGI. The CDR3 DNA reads TGTGCCAGCAGCCGGGGACAGGGAGGCACCGGGGAGCTGTTTTTT. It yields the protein CASSRGQGGTGELFF.

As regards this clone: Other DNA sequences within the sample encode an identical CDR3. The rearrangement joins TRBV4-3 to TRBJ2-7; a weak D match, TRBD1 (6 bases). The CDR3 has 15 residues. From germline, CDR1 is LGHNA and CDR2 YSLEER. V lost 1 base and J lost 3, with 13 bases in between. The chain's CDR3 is CASSQGTGNNYEQYF. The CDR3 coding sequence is TGCGCCAGCAGCCAAGGAACAGGGAACAACTACGAGCAGTACTTC.